This is a list of T cell receptor beta chains from one sample in a study of T-cell reconstitution after alpha-beta-depleted transplantation in children. From the PCR reads, TCRdb called clonotypes with MiXCR, one entry per CDR3 protein. The sample holds a few hundred thousand distinct CDR3 sequences, about a tenth seen once. Sequencing was performed on PBMCs from the stem cell graft donor, taken from the stem cell graft. The source is a human donor who donated a stem cell graft to a child with SCID. CDR3s include the opening cysteine and the closing phenylalanine or tryptophan. The D gene is left open where the match is weak. Clone size is given for some rows only: seen once, a few or many times, or a class if the clone is expanded.

J: TRBJ2-3; size: few; D: TRBD2; V: TRBV9; length: 18; DNA: TGTGCCAGCAGCCCCCAACCCCTGGGCGGGGGGCGATTAGATACGCAGTATTTT; CDR3: CASSPQPLGGGRLDTQYF
J: TRBJ2-7; size: -; D: TRBD1; V: TRBV9; length: 14; DNA: TGTGCCAGCAGCAGTGTCGGGACAGGGGGCGAGCAGTACTTC; CDR3: CASSSVGTGGEQYF
J: TRBJ1-1; size: -; D: TRBD1; V: TRBV20-1; length: 15; DNA: TGCAGTGCTAGAGTCCCCGGTACAGGGGGCACTGAAGCTTTCTTT; CDR3: CSARVPGTGGTEAFF
J: TRBJ1-1; size: -; D: TRBD1; V: TRBV5-1; length: 17; DNA: TGCGCCAGCAGCTCGATAAGACAGGGGGTACGTTACACTGAAGCTTTCTTT; CDR3: CASSSIRQGVRYTEAFF
J: TRBJ1-6; size: many; D: TRBD1; V: TRBV12-3/TRBV12-4; length: 14; DNA: TGTGCCAGCAGTTTAGGACAGGGGAGTTCACCCCTCCACTTT; CDR3: CASSLGQGSSPLHF
J: TRBJ1-2; size: many; D: -; V: TRBV7-9; length: 13; DNA: TGTGCCAGCAGCTTAGTAGGAAACTATGGCTACACCTTC; CDR3: CASSLVGNYGYTF
J: TRBJ2-1; size: many; D: TRBD1; V: TRBV5-1; length: 15; DNA: TGCGCCAGCAGCTTAACAGGGGAGCCCTACAATGAGCAGTTCTTC; CDR3: CASSLTGEPYNEQFF
J: TRBJ1-4; size: many; D: -; V: TRBV24-1; length: 12; DNA: TGTGCCACCCGGCCGGGGCCTGAAAAACTGTTTTTT; CDR3: CATRPGPEKLFF
J: TRBJ1-1; size: -; D: TRBD1; V: TRBV6-2/TRBV6-3; length: 14; DNA: TGTGCCAGCAGGTCACAGGGGGCGTTCACTGAAGCTTTCTTT; CDR3: CASRSQGAFTEAFF
J: TRBJ2-2; size: many; D: -; V: TRBV7-2; length: 12; DNA: TGTGCCAGCAGCTACGACACCGGGGAGCTGTTTTTT; CDR3: CASSYDTGELFF
J: TRBJ2-7; size: few; D: TRBD1; V: TRBV27; length: 18; DNA: TGTGCCAGCAGTTTGTTGTACTCCGGGACAGATCTAAACTACGAGCAGTACTTC; CDR3: CASSLLYSGTDLNYEQYF
J: TRBJ1-6; size: few; D: -; V: TRBV20-1; length: 17; DNA: TGCAGTGCTAGAGATCGAGGCGAAAGCTCCTATAATTCACCCCTCCACTTT; CDR3: CSARDRGESSYNSPLHF
J: TRBJ2-2; size: few; D: TRBD1; V: TRBV15; length: 15; DNA: TGTGCCACCAGCAAGGGGGACAGGAACACCGGGGAGCTGTTTTTT; CDR3: CATSKGDRNTGELFF
J: TRBJ2-5; size: few; D: TRBD1; V: TRBV20-1; length: 15; DNA: TGCAGTGCCAACCCAGGGACAGGGGAACAAGAGACCCAGTACTTC; CDR3: CSANPGTGEQETQYF
J: TRBJ2-7; size: -; D: -; V: TRBV5-1; length: 12; DNA: TGCGCCAGCAGCTTGACAGGTCCCGAGCAGTACTTC; CDR3: CASSLTGPEQYF
J: TRBJ2-7; size: few; D: -; V: TRBV3-1; length: 14; DNA: TGTGCCAGCAGCCTCCCGGGACATGGATACGAGCAGTACTTC; CDR3: CASSLPGHGYEQYF
J: TRBJ2-1; size: few; D: TRBD1; V: TRBV24-1; length: 16; DNA: TGTGCCACCAGTGATACAGGGGCAGTTTCCTACAATGAGCAGTTCTTC; CDR3: CATSDTGAVSYNEQFF
J: TRBJ2-2; size: -; D: -; V: TRBV18; length: 15; DNA: TGTGCCAGCTCACAGACAGAAGCGAACACCGGGGAGCTGTTTTTT; CDR3: CASSQTEANTGELFF
J: TRBJ2-7; size: few; D: TRBD2; V: TRBV5-1; length: 15; DNA: TGCGCCAGCAGCTGGTCGACTAGCGGATCTTACGAGCAGTACTTC; CDR3: CASSWSTSGSYEQYF
J: TRBJ1-5; size: few; D: -; V: TRBV6-6; length: 13; DNA: TGTGCCAGCAGTTACGGGACCCCCTCGGCCCAGCATTTT; CDR3: CASSYGTPSAQHF
J: TRBJ2-5; size: -; D: -; V: TRBV12-3/TRBV12-4; length: 15; DNA: TGTGCCAGCAGTTTATGGGGGGATCTCCAAGAGACCCAGTACTTC; CDR3: CASSLWGDLQETQYF
J: TRBJ2-3; size: many; D: TRBD2; V: TRBV5-1; length: 14; DNA: TGCGCCAGCAGTAAAGGACTAGCGGCAGATACGCAGTATTTT; CDR3: CASSKGLAADTQYF
J: TRBJ2-1; size: -; D: -; V: TRBV6-2/TRBV6-3; length: 14; DNA: TGTGCCAGCAGTTACTCGGGGGTCTACAATGAGCAGTTCTTC; CDR3: CASSYSGVYNEQFF
J: TRBJ1-2; size: -; D: -; V: TRBV4-1; length: 17; DNA: TGCGCCAGCAGCCACGCAATCCGGGACCCACAAGGGAGGGGCTACACCTTC; CDR3: CASSHAIRDPQGRGYTF
J: TRBJ2-7; size: -; D: TRBD2; V: TRBV12-3/TRBV12-4; length: 14; DNA: TGTGCCAGCAGTTCCGGGACTAGGTTGTCCGAGCAGTACTTC; CDR3: CASSSGTRLSEQYF
J: TRBJ2-3; size: few; D: TRBD2; V: TRBV7-8; length: 17; DNA: TGTGCCAGCAGCTTTGGGGCTAGCGGGGGCCCCACAGATACGCAGTATTTT; CDR3: CASSFGASGGPTDTQYF
J: TRBJ2-7; size: -; D: TRBD1; V: TRBV27; length: 15; DNA: TGTGCCAGCAGTTTATCGCAGACAGGGGGCTCCGAGCAGTACTTC; CDR3: CASSLSQTGGSEQYF
J: TRBJ2-7; size: -; D: -; V: TRBV5-5; length: 11; DNA: TGTGCCAGCAGCCGACAGGTGGAGCAGTACTTC; CDR3: CASSRQVEQYF
J: TRBJ2-1; size: few; D: -; V: TRBV7-8; length: 18; DNA: TGTGCCAGCAGCTTAGCCGGCTCGGGACTCTCCGCCTACAATGAGCAGTTCTTC; CDR3: CASSLAGSGLSAYNEQFF
J: TRBJ2-1; size: few; D: TRBD1; V: TRBV11-3; length: 17; DNA: TGTGCCAGCAGCCCCTCTCGGGGACAGGGGGCGGGCAATGAGCAGTTCTTC; CDR3: CASSPSRGQGAGNEQFF
J: TRBJ2-1; size: -; D: -; V: TRBV19; length: 15; DNA: TGTGCCAGTAGTATCGCGGGGACCAGTTACAATGAGCAGTTCTTC; CDR3: CASSIAGTSYNEQFF